This TCR beta chain comes out of a study of blood T cell repertoires in COVID-19. Across the whole study: Samples representing acute and convalescent COVID-19 were sourced from the United States, Italy and Spain. From T cells, B-cell-depleted T cells, or PBMCs came the material, which was cDNA or gDNA.

The V gene's germline CDR1 is MNHEY and CDR2 SVGAGI. This CDR3 is 13 amino acids long. V gave up 6 bases and J gave up 3 bases, with 11 bases separating them. This clone was seen a single time. Under the authors' procedure: Cell counts per sample came from amplifying reference gene primers. TCRdb keeps only in-frame clones here, not all; method: immunoSEQ multiplex PCR. The V and J calls and clone size come from that table; D and trimming were worked out from the DNA. In the table there are roughly 250,000 clones, around 81% of which are singletons. This chain uses TRBV6-5 with TRBJ1-2; no firm D call. The clonotype originates from an older woman with active or convalescent COVID-19. Specimen: peripheral blood. The DNA of the CDR3 is TGTGCCAGCAGCCTGCAGCGTGACTATGGCTACACCTTC. The encoded protein is CASSLQRDYGYTF.